Listed below are T cell receptor beta chains from one sample, sequenced in a study of cytomegalovirus exposure and HLA in healthy donors. Generated by immunoSEQ multiplex PCR, the TCRdb table keeps only in-frame clones and is missing some. The table includes around 200,000 clones, roughly 79% detected once. Source material: PBMCs. The origin of the receptors is a woman aged 25 to 45 in good health and CMV-seropositive. The CDR3 runs from the conserved cysteine through the conserved F or W. A D gene is named only where the DNA matches it firmly. A row's size may be missing; if present it is once, few, many or a size class.

CDR3nt: TGTGCCAGCAGCTTAGAAGGAGGAGATGGCTACACCTTC; CDR3aa: CASSLEGGDGYTF; abundance: NA; d_gene: NA; j_gene: TRBJ1-2; v_gene: TRBV7-2
CDR3nt: TGCAGCGTTGAAGATCAATATTTTACAGCAGGCGAGCAGTACTTC; CDR3aa: CSVEDQYFTAGEQYF; abundance: NA; d_gene: NA; j_gene: TRBJ2-7; v_gene: TRBV29-1
CDR3nt: TGTGCCAGCAGTGAATGGGGGGACTTGGGAGAGGGCCAGTACTTC; CDR3aa: CASSEWGDLGEGQYF; abundance: NA; d_gene: NA; j_gene: TRBJ2-5; v_gene: TRBV25-1
CDR3nt: TGCGCCAGCAGTGAGTCGTGGGGGCAGGGCAATGAGCAGTTCTTC; CDR3aa: CASSESWGQGNEQFF; abundance: NA; d_gene: NA; j_gene: TRBJ2-1; v_gene: TRBV10-1
CDR3nt: TGTGCCAGCAGCGCGGGGACAGGGGTGGACTATGGCTACACCTTC; CDR3aa: CASSAGTGVDYGYTF; abundance: few; d_gene: TRBD1; j_gene: TRBJ1-2; v_gene: TRBV5-4
CDR3nt: TGTGCCTCTGGGGCCCAGACGGCGACTGAAGCTTTCTTT; CDR3aa: CASGAQTATEAFF; abundance: NA; d_gene: NA; j_gene: TRBJ1-1; v_gene: TRBV10-3
CDR3nt: TGTGCCAGCGCTCCAGGCCGTCTTTTCGAGACCCAGTACTTC; CDR3aa: CASAPGRLFETQYF; abundance: NA; d_gene: NA; j_gene: TRBJ2-5; v_gene: TRBV11-2
CDR3nt: TGCGCCAGCAGTTCCCGGACAGGGATTTCCTACGAGCAGTACTTC; CDR3aa: CASSSRTGISYEQYF; abundance: NA; d_gene: TRBD1; j_gene: TRBJ2-7; v_gene: TRBV5-1
CDR3nt: TGTGCCAGCAGTCGACAGGGGGCTGATACGCAGTATTTT; CDR3aa: CASSRQGADTQYF; abundance: NA; d_gene: TRBD1; j_gene: TRBJ2-3; v_gene: TRBV25-1
CDR3nt: TGTGCCAGCAGCTTAGGGCTAGCGGGAGTCACCGGGGAGCTGTTTTTT; CDR3aa: CASSLGLAGVTGELFF; abundance: NA; d_gene: TRBD2; j_gene: TRBJ2-2; v_gene: TRBV11-3
CDR3nt: TGCGCCAGCAGCTTGGAAGGAGCACCCTACAATGAGCAGTTCTTC; CDR3aa: CASSLEGAPYNEQFF; abundance: once; d_gene: NA; j_gene: TRBJ2-1; v_gene: TRBV5-1
CDR3nt: TGCAGCGCCCCTTCGGCGGGCGACGGCTACACCTTC; CDR3aa: CSAPSAGDGYTF; abundance: NA; d_gene: NA; j_gene: TRBJ1-2; v_gene: TRBV29-1
CDR3nt: TGTGCCAGCAACGCACTAGCGGGACACTACGAGCAGTACTTC; CDR3aa: CASNALAGHYEQYF; abundance: NA; d_gene: NA; j_gene: TRBJ2-7; v_gene: TRBV21-1